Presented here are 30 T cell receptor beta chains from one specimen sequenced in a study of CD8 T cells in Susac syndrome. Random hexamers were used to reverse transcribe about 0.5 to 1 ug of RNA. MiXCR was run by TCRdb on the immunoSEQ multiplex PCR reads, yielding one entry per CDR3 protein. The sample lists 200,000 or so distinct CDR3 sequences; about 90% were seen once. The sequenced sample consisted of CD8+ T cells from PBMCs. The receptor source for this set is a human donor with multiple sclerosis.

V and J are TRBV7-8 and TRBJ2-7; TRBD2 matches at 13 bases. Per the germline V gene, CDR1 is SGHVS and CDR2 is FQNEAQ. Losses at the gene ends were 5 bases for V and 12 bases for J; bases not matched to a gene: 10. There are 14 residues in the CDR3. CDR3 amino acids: CASSDWTSGGAAYF. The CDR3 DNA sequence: TGTGCCAGCAGCGACTGGACTAGCGGGGGCGCTGCGTACTTC.

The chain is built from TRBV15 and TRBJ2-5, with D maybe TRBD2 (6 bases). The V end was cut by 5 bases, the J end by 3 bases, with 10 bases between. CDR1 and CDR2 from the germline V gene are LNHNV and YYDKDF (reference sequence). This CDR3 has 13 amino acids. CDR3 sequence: CATSGASEETQYF. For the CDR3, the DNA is TGTGCCACCAGCGGGGCTAGCGAAGAGACCCAGTACTTC.

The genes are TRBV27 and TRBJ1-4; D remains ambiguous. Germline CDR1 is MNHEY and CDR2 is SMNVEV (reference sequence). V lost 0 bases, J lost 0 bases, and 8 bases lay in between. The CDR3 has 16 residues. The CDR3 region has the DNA TGTGCCAGCAGTTTATCTTTGTGGGCAACTAATGAAAAACTGTTTTTT. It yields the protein CASSLSLWATNEKLFF.

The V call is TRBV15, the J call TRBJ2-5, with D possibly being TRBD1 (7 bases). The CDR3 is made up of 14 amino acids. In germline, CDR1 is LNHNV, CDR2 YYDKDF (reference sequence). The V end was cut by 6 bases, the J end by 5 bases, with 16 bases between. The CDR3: CATSETGEDETQYF. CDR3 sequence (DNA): TGTGCCACCAGTGAAACAGGGGAGGATGAGACCCAGTACTTC.

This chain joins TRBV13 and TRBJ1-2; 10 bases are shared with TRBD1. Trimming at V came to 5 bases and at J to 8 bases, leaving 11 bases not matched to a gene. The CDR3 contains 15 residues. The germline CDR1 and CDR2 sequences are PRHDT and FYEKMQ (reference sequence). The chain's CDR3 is CASSPRDRGIRGYTF. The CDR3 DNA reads TGTGCCAGCAGCCCCCGGGACAGGGGAATTAGGGGCTACACCTTC.

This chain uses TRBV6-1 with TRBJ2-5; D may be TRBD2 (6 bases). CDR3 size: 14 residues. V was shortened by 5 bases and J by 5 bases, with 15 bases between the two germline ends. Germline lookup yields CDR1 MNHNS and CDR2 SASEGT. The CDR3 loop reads CASSIRLVVETQYF. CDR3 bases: TGTGCCAGCAGTATTAGACTAGTTGTGGAGACCCAGTACTTC.

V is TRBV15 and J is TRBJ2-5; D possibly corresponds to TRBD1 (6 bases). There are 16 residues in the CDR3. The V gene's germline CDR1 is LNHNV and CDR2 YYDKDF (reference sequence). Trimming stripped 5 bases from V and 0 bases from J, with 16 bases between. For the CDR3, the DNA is TGTGCCACCAGCCACCCGGGACAACCTAACCAAGAGACCCAGTACTTC. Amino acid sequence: CATSHPGQPNQETQYF. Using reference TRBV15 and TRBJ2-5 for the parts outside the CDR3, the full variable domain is DAMVIQNPRYQVTQFGKPVTLSCSQTLNHNVMYWYQQKSSQAPKLLFHYYDKDFNNEADTPDNFQSRRPNTSFCFLDIRSPGLGDTAMYLCATSHPGQPNQETQYFGPGTRLLVL.

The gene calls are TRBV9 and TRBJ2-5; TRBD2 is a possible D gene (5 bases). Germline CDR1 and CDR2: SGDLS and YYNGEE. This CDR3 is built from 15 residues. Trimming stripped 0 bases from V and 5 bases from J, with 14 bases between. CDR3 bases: TGTGCCAGCAGCGTAGAGGGCGGGCTGGATGAGACCCAGTACTTC. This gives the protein CASSVEGGLDETQYF.

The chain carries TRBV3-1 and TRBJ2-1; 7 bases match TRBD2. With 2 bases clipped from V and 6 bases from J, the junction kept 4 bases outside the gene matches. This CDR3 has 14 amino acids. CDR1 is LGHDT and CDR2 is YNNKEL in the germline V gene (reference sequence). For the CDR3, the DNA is TGTGCCAGCAGCCAATGGCTAGCGGCCAATGAGCAGTTCTTC. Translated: CASSQWLAANEQFF.

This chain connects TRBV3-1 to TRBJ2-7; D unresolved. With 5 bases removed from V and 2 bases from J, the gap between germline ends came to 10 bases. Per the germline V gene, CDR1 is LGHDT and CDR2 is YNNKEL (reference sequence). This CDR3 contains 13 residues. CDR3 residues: CASSETPAYEQYF. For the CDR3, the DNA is TGTGCCAGCAGCGAGACTCCCGCCTACGAGCAGTACTTC.

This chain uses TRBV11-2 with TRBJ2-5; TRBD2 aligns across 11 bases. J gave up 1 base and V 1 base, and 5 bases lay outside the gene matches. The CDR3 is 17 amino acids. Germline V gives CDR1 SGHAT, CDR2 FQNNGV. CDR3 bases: TGTGCCAGCAGCTTAGGTCCTGGACTAGCGGGCCAAGAGACCCAGTACTTC. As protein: CASSLGPGLAGQETQYF.

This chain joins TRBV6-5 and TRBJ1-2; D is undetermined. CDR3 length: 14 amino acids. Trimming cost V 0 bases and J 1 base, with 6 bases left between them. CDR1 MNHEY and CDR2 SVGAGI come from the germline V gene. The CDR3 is CASSYSSSNYGYTF. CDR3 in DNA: TGTGCCAGCAGTTACTCGTCCAGTAACTATGGCTACACCTTC.

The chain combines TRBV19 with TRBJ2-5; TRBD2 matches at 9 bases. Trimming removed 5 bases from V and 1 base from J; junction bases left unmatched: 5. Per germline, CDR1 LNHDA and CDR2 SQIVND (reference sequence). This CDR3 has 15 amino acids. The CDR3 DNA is TGTGCCAGTAGTCAAGCGGGAGGCCTCCAAGAGACCCAGTACTTC. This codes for CASSQAGGLQETQYF.

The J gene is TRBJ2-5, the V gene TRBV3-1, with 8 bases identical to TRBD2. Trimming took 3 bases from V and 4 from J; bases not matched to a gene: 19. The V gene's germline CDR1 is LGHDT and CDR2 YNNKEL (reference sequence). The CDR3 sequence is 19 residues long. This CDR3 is CASSHTGGETPSEGETQYF. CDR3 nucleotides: TGTGCCAGCAGCCACACGGGGGGGGAGACACCCTCCGAGGGAGAGACCCAGTACTTC.

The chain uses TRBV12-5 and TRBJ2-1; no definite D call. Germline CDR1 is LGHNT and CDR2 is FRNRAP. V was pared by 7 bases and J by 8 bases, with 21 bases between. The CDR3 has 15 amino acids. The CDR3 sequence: CASALTVAGYDEQFF. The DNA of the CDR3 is TGTGCTAGTGCCCTAACCGTAGCAGGATACGATGAGCAGTTCTTC.

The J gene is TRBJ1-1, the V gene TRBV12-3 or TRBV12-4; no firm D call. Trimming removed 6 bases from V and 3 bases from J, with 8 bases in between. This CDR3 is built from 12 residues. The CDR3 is CASSPDYTEAFF. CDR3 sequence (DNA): TGTGCCAGCAGCCCCGATTACACTGAAGCTTTCTTT.

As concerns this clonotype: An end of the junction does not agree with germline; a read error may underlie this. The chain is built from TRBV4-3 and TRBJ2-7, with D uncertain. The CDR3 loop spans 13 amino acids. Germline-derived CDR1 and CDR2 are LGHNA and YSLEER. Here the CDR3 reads CASSEDQFHEQYF. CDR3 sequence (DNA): TGCGCCAGCAGCGAAGACCAGTTTCACGAGCAGTACTTC.

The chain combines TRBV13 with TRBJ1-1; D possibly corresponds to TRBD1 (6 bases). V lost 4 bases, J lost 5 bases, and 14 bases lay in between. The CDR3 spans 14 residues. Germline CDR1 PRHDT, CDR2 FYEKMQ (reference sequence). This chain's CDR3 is CASSSGEGGTEAFF. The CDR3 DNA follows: TGTGCCAGCAGCTCAGGGGAAGGGGGAACTGAAGCTTTCTTT.

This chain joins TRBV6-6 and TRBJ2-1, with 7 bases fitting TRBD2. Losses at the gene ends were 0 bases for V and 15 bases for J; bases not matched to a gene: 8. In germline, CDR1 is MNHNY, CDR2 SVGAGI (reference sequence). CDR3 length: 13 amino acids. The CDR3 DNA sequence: TGTGCCAGCAGTTACTCGCTTGTAGCGGGCGGGTTCTTC. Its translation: CASSYSLVAGGFF.

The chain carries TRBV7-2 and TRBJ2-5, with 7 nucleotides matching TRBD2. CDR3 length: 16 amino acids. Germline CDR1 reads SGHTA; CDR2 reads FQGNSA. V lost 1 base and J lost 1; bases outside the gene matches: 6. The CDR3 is CASSLEVSGFQETQYF. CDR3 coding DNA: TGTGCCAGCAGCTTAGAGGTTAGCGGGTTCCAAGAGACCCAGTACTTC.

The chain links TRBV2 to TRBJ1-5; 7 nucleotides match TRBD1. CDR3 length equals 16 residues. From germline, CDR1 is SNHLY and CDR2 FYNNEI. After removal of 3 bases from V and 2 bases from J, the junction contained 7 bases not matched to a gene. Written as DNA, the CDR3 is TGTGCCAGCAGTGAGGTCAGGGGGAGAGGCAATCAGCCCCAGCATTTT. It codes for CASSEVRGRGNQPQHF.

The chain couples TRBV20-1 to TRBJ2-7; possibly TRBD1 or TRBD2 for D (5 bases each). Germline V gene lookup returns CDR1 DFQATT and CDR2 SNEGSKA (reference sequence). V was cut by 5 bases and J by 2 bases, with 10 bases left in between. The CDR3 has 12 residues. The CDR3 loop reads CSASGAAYEQYF. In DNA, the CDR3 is TGCAGTGCTTCCGGGGCAGCCTACGAGCAGTACTTC.

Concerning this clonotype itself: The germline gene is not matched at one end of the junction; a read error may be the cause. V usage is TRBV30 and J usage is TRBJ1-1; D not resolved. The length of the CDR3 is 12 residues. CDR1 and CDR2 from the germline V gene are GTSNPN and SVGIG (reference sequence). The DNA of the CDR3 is TGTGCCTGGAGTGTCCTGAACGCTGAAGCTTTCTTT. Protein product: CAWSVLNAEAFF.

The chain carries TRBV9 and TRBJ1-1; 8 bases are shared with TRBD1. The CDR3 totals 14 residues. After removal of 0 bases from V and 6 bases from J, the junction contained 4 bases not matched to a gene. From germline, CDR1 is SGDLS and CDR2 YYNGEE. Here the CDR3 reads CASSVADRGSEAFF. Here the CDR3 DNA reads TGTGCCAGCAGCGTAGCTGACAGGGGTTCTGAAGCTTTCTTT. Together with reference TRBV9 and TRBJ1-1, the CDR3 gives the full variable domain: DSGVTQTPKHLITATGQRVTLRCSPRSGDLSVYWYQQSLDQGLQFLIQYYNGEERAKGNILERFSAQQFPDLHSELNLSSLELGDSALYFCASSVADRGSEAFFGQGTRLTVV.

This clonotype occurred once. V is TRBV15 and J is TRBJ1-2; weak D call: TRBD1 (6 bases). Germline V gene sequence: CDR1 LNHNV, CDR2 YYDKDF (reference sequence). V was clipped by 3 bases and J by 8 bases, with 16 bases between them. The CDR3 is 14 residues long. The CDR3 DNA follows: TGTGCCACCAGCAGTCAGGGGTATCTGGAAGGCTACACCTTC. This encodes CATSSQGYLEGYTF.

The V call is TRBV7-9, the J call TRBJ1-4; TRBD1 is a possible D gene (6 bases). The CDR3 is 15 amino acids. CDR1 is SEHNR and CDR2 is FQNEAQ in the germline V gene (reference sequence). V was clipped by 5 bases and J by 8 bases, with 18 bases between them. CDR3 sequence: CASSPSLEGDEKLFF. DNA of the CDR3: TGTGCCAGCAGCCCATCCCTCGAGGGGGACGAAAAACTGTTTTTT.

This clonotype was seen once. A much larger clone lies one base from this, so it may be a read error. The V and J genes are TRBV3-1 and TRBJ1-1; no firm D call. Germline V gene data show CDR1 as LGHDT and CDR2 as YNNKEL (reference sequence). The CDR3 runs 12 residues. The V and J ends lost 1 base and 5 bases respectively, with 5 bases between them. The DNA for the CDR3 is TGTGCCAGCAGCCAAGGGAAAACTGAAGCTTTCTTT. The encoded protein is CASSQGKTEAFF.

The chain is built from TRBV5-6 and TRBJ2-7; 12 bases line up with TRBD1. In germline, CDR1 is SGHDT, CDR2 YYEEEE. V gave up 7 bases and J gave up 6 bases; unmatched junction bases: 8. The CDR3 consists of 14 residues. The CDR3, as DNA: TGTGCCAGCGCCCCTGGGACAGGGGGCGGCGAGCAGTACTTC. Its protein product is CASAPGTGGGEQYF.

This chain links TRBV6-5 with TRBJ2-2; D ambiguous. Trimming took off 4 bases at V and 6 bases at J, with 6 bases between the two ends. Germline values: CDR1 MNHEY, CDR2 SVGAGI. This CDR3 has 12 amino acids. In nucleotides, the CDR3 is TGTGCCAGCAGTTCTGAGTCCGGGGAGCTGTTTTTT. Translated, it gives CASSSESGELFF.

The CDR3 loop is CASSPNQGVSYEQYF. DNA for the CDR3: TGTGCCAGCAGCCCTAACCAGGGAGTGAGCTACGAGCAGTACTTC. This sequence joins TRBV27 and TRBJ2-7, with D possibly being TRBD1 or TRBD2 (5 bases each). This CDR3 comprises 15 residues. The germline V gene encodes CDR1 MNHEY and CDR2 SMNVEV (reference sequence). The V end was cut by 6 bases, the J end by 3 bases, with 18 bases between.